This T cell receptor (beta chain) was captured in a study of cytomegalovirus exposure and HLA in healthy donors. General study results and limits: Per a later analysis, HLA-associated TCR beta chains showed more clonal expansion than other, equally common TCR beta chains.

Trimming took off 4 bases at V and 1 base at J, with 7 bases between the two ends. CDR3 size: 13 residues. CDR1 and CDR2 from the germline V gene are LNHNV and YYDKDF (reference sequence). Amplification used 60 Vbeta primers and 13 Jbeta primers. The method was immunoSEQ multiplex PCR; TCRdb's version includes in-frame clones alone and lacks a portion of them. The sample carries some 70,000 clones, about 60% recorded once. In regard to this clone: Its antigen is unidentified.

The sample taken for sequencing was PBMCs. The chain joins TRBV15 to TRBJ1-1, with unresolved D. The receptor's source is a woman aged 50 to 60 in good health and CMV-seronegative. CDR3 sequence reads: CATSTQRNTEAFF. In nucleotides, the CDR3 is TGTGCCACCAGCACACAGAGGAACACTGAAGCTTTCTTT.